This T cell receptor (beta chain) was observed in a study of T cell responses to AZD1222 COVID-19 vaccine (dated by TCRdb to the early 2020s). Study-wide context: AZD1222 recipients with second doses at about 4 weeks or about 12 weeks were pooled, because spike-specific TCR depth and breadth did not differ between schedules. Enrollment into the trials was organized by age into subgroups of 18-55, 56-69 and 70-plus years, and those subgroups contained approximately 160, 26 and 62 TCR-sequenced participants, respectively. A total of just over 230 trial participants underwent TCR sequencing, of whom 200 to 220 had received two doses of AZD1222 and roughly 26 had received two doses of the MenACWY control vaccine. Summary of the overall study and its limitations: After two AZD1222 doses, spike-specific TCR breadth and depth were significantly higher than at day 0 and than in MenACWY recipients. Participants were mostly white British and included more females than males, and it was suggested by the authors that clonal diversity may have been underestimated. Vaccine-associated CD4 TCRs spanned the whole spike protein, with dominant responses in regions 160-218 and 743-854. Conclusions about previously exposed vaccinees are limited, since just a handful of AZD1222 recipients were seropositive for SARS-CoV-2 at baseline. No day 14 peak-response samples were available, so repertoires were characterized only after the peak T cell response. The 56-69-year group was small, and its depth increase did not reach significance, likely because of low power. Reportedly, almost half of the unique spike-specific TCRs recognized epitopes lying outside the regions that are mutated in the B.1.351 and B.1.1.7 variants.

The germline V gene yields SNHLY for CDR1 and FYNNEI for CDR2. At the junction V is shortened by 5 bases and J by 3 bases, with 10 bases in between. Including the terminal cysteine and phenylalanine, the CDR3 comprises 14 residues. Here the CDR3 DNA is all that survives: 42 bases in frame from base 1. The time point label here, explained by the study, means: baseline before first vaccination. The vaccinee samples were drawn from two UK trials, COV001 and COV002, one of which was a single-blind randomized controlled phase 2/3 trial testing AZD1222 (ChAdOx1 nCoV-19) in healthy adults. For TCRbeta chain sequencing, PBMC samples from trial participants were taken at day 0 and at day 28 after the second dose. On this clone itself: Its antigen specificity is not known. No much larger clone is present one base from it, and per-base qualities are unavailable.

The CDR3 regions of human TCRbeta chains were analyzed by immunosequencing. On the study's bioinformatics: Repertoire TCRs were matched against a reference library of SARS-CoV-2-specific TCRs generated with the MIRA antigen-specificity platform. Breadth was defined as the fraction of unique TCRs that were SARS-CoV-2-associated. Depth was defined as the fraction of total T cells that were SARS-CoV-2-associated. Using the MIRA data, each spike-specific TCR was mapped to the spike region that the TCR reacts to and placed in a CD4 or CD8 class. Log10-transformed breadth and depth values were compared by one-way ANOVA with Sidak's multiple comparisons tests. Sourced from immuneACCESS, this table was stored by TCRdb with only in-frame sequences that have V and J called. A share of the clones is absent; for the studies checked, an unresolved V gene accounts for under half, and the remainder has no known explanation. The D gene and trimming were derived from the DNA, and the V and J assignments and clone size from that table. The sample table records 95,000 to 120,000 clones; around 84% of these occur just once. The ten largest account for less than 3.5% of the sample.

The specimen was peripheral blood, collected on day 0 of AZD1222 vaccination. The V and J genes are TRBV2 and TRBJ1-4; tentative D gene TRBD1, with 6 bases matching. The receptor comes from an adult in good health. The CDR3 amino acid sequence is: CASSYRVANEKLFF. The nucleotides read TGTGCCAGCAGTTACAGGGTAGCTAATGAAAAACTGTTTTTT.